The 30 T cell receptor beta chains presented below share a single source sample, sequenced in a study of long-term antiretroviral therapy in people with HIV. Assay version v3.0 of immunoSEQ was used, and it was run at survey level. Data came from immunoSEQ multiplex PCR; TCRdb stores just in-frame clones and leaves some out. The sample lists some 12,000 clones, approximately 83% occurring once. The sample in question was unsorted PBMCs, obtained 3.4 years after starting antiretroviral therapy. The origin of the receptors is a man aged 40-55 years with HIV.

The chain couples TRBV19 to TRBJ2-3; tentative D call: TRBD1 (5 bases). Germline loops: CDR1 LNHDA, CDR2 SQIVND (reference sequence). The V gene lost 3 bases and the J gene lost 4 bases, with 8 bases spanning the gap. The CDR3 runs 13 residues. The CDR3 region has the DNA TGTGCCAGTAGTATCCAGGGTGCAGATACGCAGTATTTT. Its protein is CASSIQGADTQYF.

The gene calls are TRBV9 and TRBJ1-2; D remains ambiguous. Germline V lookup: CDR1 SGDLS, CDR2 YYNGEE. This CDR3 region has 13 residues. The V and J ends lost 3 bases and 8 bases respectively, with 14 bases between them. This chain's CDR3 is CASSAAAGYGYTF. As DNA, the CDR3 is TGTGCCAGCAGCGCCGCTGCCGGGTACGGCTACACCTTC. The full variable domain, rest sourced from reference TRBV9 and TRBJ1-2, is DSGVTQTPKHLITATGQRVTLRCSPRSGDLSVYWYQQSLDQGLQFLIQYYNGEERAKGNILERFSAQQFPDLHSELNLSSLELGDSALYFCASSAAAGYGYTFGSGTRLTVV.

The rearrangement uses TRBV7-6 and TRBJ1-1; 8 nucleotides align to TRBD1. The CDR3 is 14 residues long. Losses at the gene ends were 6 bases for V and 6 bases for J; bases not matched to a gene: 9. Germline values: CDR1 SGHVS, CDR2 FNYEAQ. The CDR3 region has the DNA TGTGCCAGCAGTGTCTCAGGGGGCGCGTCTGAAGCTTTCTTT. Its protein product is CASSVSGGASEAFF.

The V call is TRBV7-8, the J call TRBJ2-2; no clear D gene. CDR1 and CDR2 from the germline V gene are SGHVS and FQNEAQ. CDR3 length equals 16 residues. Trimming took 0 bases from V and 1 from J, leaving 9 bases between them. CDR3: CASSLAGRQNTGELFF. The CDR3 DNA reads TGTGCCAGCAGCTTAGCTGGCAGGCAGAACACCGGGGAGCTGTTTTTT.

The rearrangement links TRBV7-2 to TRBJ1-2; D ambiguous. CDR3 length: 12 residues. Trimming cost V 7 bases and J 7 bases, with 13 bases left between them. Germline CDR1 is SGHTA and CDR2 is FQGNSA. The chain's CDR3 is CASTTPPGGYTF. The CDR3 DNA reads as TGTGCCAGCACCACTCCTCCGGGTGGCTACACCTTC.

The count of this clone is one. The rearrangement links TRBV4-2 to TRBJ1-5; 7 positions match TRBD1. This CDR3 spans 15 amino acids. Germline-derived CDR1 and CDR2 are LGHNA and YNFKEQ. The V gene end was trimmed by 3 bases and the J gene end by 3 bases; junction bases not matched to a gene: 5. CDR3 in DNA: TGTGCCAGCAGCCATACCGGGACAGACAATCAGCCCCAGCATTTT. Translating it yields CASSHTGTDNQPQHF.

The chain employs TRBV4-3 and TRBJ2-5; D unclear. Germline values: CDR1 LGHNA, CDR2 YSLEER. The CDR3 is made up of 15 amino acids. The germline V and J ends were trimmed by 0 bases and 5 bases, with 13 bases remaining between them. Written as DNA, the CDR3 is TGCGCCAGCAGCCAAGATTTTGGCTCGTGGGAGACCCAGTACTTC. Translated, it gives CASSQDFGSWETQYF.

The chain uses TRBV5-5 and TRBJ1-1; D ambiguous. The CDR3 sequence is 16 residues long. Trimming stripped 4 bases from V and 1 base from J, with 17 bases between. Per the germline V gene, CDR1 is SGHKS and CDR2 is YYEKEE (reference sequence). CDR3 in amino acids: CASSQRARTANTEAFF. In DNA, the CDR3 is TGTGCCAGCAGCCAAAGGGCACGGACGGCGAACACTGAAGCTTTCTTT.

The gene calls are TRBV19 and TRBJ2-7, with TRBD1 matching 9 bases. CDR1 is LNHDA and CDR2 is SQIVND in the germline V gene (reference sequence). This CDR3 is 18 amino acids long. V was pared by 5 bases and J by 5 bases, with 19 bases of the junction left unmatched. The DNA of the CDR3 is TGTGCCAGTAGTCCCCGAGCGACAGGGGGTAGCATCTTCCACGAGCAGTACTTC. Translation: CASSPRATGGSIFHEQYF.

CDR3 bases: TGTGCCAGCAGTTTATCCAGCCTTAATGAAAAACTGTTTTTT. Its protein product is CASSLSSLNEKLFF. The chain couples TRBV28 to TRBJ1-4, with D uncertain. The CDR3 is 14 residues long. Germline values: CDR1 MDHEN, CDR2 SYDVKM. V lost 1 base to trimming and J lost 4 bases, with 7 bases between them.

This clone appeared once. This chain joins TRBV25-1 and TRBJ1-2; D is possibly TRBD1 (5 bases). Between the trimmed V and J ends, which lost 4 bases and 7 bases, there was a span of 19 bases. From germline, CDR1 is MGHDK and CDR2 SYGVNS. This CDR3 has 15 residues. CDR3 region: CASSASRPGLGGYTF. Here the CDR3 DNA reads TGTGCCAGCAGTGCTAGCCGGCCGGGACTCGGTGGCTACACCTTC.

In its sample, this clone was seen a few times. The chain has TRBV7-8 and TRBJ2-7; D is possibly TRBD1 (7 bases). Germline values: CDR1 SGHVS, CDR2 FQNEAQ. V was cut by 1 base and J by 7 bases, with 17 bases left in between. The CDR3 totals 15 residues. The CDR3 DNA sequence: TGTGCCAGCAGCTTAGTGGCAGGGGGGAGAGGGGAGCAGTACTTC. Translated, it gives CASSLVAGGRGEQYF.

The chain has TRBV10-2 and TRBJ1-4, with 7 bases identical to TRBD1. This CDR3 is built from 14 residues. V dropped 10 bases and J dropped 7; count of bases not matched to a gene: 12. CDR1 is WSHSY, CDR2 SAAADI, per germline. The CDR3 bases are TGCGCCACCTCTGGAGGGACAGCGGCTGAAAAACTGTTTTTT. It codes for CATSGGTAAEKLFF.

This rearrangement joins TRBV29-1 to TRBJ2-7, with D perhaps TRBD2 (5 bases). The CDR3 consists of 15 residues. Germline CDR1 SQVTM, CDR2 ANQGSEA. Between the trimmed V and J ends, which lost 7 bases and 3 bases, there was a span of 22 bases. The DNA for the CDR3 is TGCAGCGCCAGAGCCGGGATCCCCCGAAACTACGAGCAGTACTTC. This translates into CSARAGIPRNYEQYF.

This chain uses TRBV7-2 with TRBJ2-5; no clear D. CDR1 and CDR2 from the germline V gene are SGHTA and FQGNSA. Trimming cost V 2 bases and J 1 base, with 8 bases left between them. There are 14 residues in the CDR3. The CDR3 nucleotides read TGTGCCAGCAGCTTAATCATTACCCAAGAGACCCAGTACTTC. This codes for CASSLIITQETQYF.

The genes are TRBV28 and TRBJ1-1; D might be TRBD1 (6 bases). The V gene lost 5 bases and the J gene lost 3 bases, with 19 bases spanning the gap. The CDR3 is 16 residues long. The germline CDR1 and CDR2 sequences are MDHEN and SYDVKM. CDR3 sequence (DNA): TGTGCCAGCAGTCTACAGGGAGTTTGGAGGGACACTGAAGCTTTCTTT. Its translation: CASSLQGVWRDTEAFF. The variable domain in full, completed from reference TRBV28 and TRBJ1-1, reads DVKVTQSSRYLVKRTGEKVFLECVQDMDHENMFWYRQDPGLGLRLIYFSYDVKMKEKGDIPEGYSVSREKKERFSLILESASTNQTSMYLCASSLQGVWRDTEAFFGQGTRLTVV.

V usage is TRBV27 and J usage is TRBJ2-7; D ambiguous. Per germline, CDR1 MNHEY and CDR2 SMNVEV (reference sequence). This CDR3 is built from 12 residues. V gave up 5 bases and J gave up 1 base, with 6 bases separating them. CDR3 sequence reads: CASSKPSYEQYF. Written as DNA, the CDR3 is TGTGCCAGCAGTAAGCCTTCCTACGAGCAGTACTTC.

CDR3 sequence reads: CASSLYTFSGANVLTF. Written as DNA, the CDR3 is TGTGCCAGCAGCTTATATACTTTCTCTGGGGCCAACGTCCTGACTTTC. The genes are TRBV7-2 and TRBJ2-6; the D is unclear. This CDR3 spans 16 amino acids. V lost 2 bases, J lost 0 bases, and 8 bases lay in between. CDR1 is SGHTA, CDR2 FQGNSA, per germline.

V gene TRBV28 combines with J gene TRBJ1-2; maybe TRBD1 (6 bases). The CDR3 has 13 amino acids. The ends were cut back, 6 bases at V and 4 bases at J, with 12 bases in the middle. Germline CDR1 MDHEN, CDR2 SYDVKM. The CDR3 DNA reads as TGTGCCAGCAGGGGGACAATAGGCTATGGCTACACCTTC. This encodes CASRGTIGYGYTF.

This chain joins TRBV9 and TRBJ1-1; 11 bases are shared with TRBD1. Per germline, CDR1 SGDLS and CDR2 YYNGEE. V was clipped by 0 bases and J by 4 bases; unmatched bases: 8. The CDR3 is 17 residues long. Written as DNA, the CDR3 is TGTGCCAGCAGCGTAGAAGGACAGGGGGCAAAGGGCACTGAAGCTTTCTTT. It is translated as CASSVEGQGAKGTEAFF.

The CDR3 protein is CAWSGTLYEQYF. CDR3 bases: TGTGCCTGGAGTGGGACTTTATACGAGCAGTACTTC. The gene calls are TRBV30 and TRBJ2-7, with D perhaps TRBD2 (5 bases). This CDR3 is 12 amino acids long. The germline V gene has CDR1 GTSNPN and CDR2 SVGIG (reference sequence). The V and J ends lost 1 base and 4 bases respectively, with 8 bases between them.

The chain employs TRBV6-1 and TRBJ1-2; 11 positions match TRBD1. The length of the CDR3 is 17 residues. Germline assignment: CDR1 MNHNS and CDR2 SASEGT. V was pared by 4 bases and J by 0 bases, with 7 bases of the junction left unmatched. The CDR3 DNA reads TGTGCCAGCAGTGCCCGGGACAGGGGGTACCCTAACTATGGCTACACCTTC. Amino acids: CASSARDRGYPNYGYTF.

The CDR3 protein is CASSPLRQTVNEKLFF. In DNA form, the CDR3 reads TGTGCCAGCTCACCATTAAGACAGACCGTTAATGAAAAACTGTTTTTT. J is TRBJ1-4 and V is TRBV18; weak D call: TRBD1 (5 bases). This CDR3 is 16 amino acids long. The V gene's germline CDR1 is KGHSH and CDR2 LQKENI. The germline V and J ends were trimmed by 2 bases and 4 bases, with 14 bases remaining between them.

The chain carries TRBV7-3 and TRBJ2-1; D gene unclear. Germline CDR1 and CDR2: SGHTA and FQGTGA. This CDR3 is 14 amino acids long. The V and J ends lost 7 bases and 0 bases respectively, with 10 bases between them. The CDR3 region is CASTPTPSYNEQFF. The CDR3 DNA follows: TGTGCCAGCACCCCGACGCCCTCCTACAATGAGCAGTTCTTC.

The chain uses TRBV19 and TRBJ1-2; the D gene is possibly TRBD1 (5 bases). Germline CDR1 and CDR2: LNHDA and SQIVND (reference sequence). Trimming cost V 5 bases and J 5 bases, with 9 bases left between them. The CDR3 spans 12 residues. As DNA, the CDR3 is TGTGCCAGTAGTCTCGCAGGGTATGGCTACACCTTC. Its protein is CASSLAGYGYTF.

CDR3 DNA sequence: TGTGCCAGCTCCCACGGACAGGCCAGCTCCTACGAGCAGTACTTC. Its translation: CASSHGQASSYEQYF. The chain couples TRBV18 to TRBJ2-7, with TRBD1 matching over 7 bases. V was clipped by 6 bases and J by 0 bases; unmatched bases: 8. CDR1 is KGHSH and CDR2 is LQKENI in the germline V gene. The CDR3 runs 15 residues.

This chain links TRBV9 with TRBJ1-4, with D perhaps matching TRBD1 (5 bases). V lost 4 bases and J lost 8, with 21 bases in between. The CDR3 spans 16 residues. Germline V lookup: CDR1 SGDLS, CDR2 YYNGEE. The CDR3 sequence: CASSRSPQAKTEKLFF. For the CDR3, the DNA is TGTGCCAGCAGCCGGAGCCCACAGGCTAAGACGGAAAAACTGTTTTTT.

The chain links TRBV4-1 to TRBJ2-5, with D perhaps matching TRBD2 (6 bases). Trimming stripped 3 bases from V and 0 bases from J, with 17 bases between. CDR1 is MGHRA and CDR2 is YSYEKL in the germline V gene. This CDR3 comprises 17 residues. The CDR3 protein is CASSQEQAGTYQETQYF. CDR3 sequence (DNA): TGCGCCAGCAGCCAGGAACAAGCGGGCACTTACCAAGAGACCCAGTACTTC.

The CDR3 sequence is CASSPGGGSTDTQYF. For the CDR3, the DNA is TGTGCCAGCAGCCCGGGAGGGGGAAGCACAGATACGCAGTATTTT. The chain employs TRBV7-3 and TRBJ2-3, with 8 bases matching TRBD2. V lost 5 bases, J lost 0 bases, and 4 bases stayed unmatched. CDR1 and CDR2 (germline): SGHTA, FQGTGA. This CDR3 comprises 15 residues.

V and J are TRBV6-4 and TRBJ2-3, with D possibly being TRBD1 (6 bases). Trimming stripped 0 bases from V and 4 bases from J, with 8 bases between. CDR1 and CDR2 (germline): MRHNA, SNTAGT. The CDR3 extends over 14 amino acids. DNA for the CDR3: TGTGCCAGCAGTGACTCGACAGGTTCAGATACGCAGTATTTT. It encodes CASSDSTGSDTQYF.